The rows below give T cell receptor beta chains drawn from one sample of a study of blood T cell repertoires in COVID-19. Only in-frame clones appear in the TCRdb table, and some are missing; sequencing was by immunoSEQ multiplex PCR. The table includes about 250,000 clones, roughly 84% detected once. What was sequenced was peripheral blood. The receptors come from a woman between 35 and 50 years old with active or convalescent COVID-19. Each CDR3 is given with its conserved first and last residue. Fields, in order: D gene, CDR3 length, clone size, J gene, V gene, CDR3 protein, CDR3 DNA. A D gene is named only where the DNA matches it firmly. Clone size is not always given. Where it is, it says once, few, many or a class for expanded clones.

>.|14|.|TRBJ2-7|TRBV28
CASSRTGEASEQYF
TGTGCCAGCAGCCGAACAGGGGAGGCTTCCGAGCAGTACTTC
>TRBD1|15|.|TRBJ1-2|TRBV27
CASSLDRGRTYGYTF
TGTGCCAGCAGTTTAGACAGGGGGCGCACCTATGGCTACACCTTC
>.|12|.|TRBJ1-6|TRBV28
CASSPQKRALHF
TGTGCCAGCAGTCCGCAGAAGAGGGCCCTCCACTTT
>TRBD1|16|many|TRBJ1-1|TRBV6-1
CASSDRIQGFGTEAFF
TGTGCCAGCAGTGACAGGATACAGGGGTTTGGCACTGAAGCTTTCTTT
>TRBD1|15|once|TRBJ2-1|TRBV3-1/TRBV3-2
CASSQGPGQANEQFF
TGTGCCAGCAGCCAAGGTCCGGGACAGGCCAATGAGCAGTTCTTC
>.|16|.|TRBJ1-1|TRBV27
CASSLLREAGRTEAFF
TGTGCCAGCAGTTTATTAAGGGAGGCAGGTAGAACTGAAGCTTTCTTT
>.|13|once|TRBJ2-1|TRBV28
CASNSGIYNEQFF
TGTGCCAGCAACTCCGGGATTTACAATGAGCAGTTCTTC
>.|16|.|TRBJ1-2|TRBV4-1
CASSQDGAGGDYGYTF
TGCGCCAGCAGCCAAGATGGGGCAGGAGGGGACTATGGCTACACCTTC
>.|15|few|TRBJ2-3|TRBV2
CASSVPGLSTDTQYF
TGTGCCAGCAGTGTTCCAGGGTTAAGTACAGATACGCAGTATTTT
>.|15|.|TRBJ1-4|TRBV28
CASILSGTTNEKLFF
TGTGCCAGCATCCTCTCAGGGACTACGAATGAAAAACTGTTTTTT
>.|12|.|TRBJ2-7|TRBV10-3
CASTGQSYEQYF
TGTGCCTCAACCGGACAGTCCTACGAGCAGTACTTC
>TRBD1|13|.|TRBJ1-2|TRBV12-3/TRBV12-4
CASSPGQERGYTF
TGTGCCAGCAGTCCAGGACAGGAACGGGGCTACACCTTC
>TRBD1|13|few|TRBJ2-1|TRBV29-1
CSEGTGTLNEQFF
TGCAGCGAAGGGACAGGGACTTTGAATGAGCAGTTCTTC
>.|12|.|TRBJ2-5|TRBV10-2
CASRTGQETQYF
TGCGCCAGCAGGACGGGGCAAGAGACCCAGTACTTC
>.|14|.|TRBJ2-3|TRBV7-6
CASSSGQTTDTQYF
TGTGCCAGCAGCTCAGGACAGACGACAGATACGCAGTATTTT
>.|18|.|TRBJ1-1|TRBV7-8
CASSPKWLPGERDTEAFF
TGTGCCAGCAGCCCTAAGTGGTTGCCAGGGGAGAGGGACACTGAAGCTTTCTTT
>.|17|.|TRBJ1-5|TRBV7-9
CASSLIAPGQRGQPQHF
TGTGCCAGCAGCTTAATCGCTCCGGGACAAAGGGGTCAGCCCCAGCATTTT
>.|16|.|TRBJ2-3|TRBV5-5
CASSRGRFTSTDTQYF
TGTGCCAGCAGCCGAGGGCGTTTTACTAGCACAGATACGCAGTATTTT
>TRBD2|14|.|TRBJ2-1|TRBV11-2
CASNRDYLFNEQFF
TGTGCCAGCAACCGGGACTATCTTTTTAATGAGCAGTTCTTC
>.|15|.|TRBJ2-7|TRBV7-7
CASSPVAGESYEQYF
TGTGCCAGCAGCCCCGTGGCAGGGGAGTCCTACGAGCAGTACTTC
>.|16|.|TRBJ1-4|TRBV27
CASSSYDSTTNEKLFF
TGTGCCAGCAGTTCTTACGACAGTACAACTAATGAAAAACTGTTTTTT
>TRBD2|15|.|TRBJ2-5|TRBV19
CASSIGAGGSETQYF
TGTGCCAGTAGTATAGGAGCGGGGGGATCAGAGACCCAGTACTTC
>TRBD2|15|.|TRBJ2-2|TRBV5-1
CASISGGANTGELFF
TGCGCCAGCATTAGCGGGGGAGCTAACACCGGGGAGCTGTTTTTT
>.|15|few|TRBJ1-1|TRBV28
CASSFGRGINTEAFF
TGTGCCAGCAGTTTCGGGAGGGGAATTAACACTGAAGCTTTCTTT
>TRBD2|16|.|TRBJ2-3|TRBV7-2
CASSLGLAGETDTQYF
TGTGCCAGCAGCTTAGGGCTAGCGGGGGAAACAGATACGCAGTATTTT
>.|14|.|TRBJ2-2|TRBV6-1
CASTPGLGTGELFF
TGTGCCAGCACCCCGGGATTGGGGACCGGGGAGCTGTTTTTT
>TRBD1|17|.|TRBJ1-4|TRBV4-1
CASSLLTGGESNEKLFF
TGCGCCAGCAGCCTACTGACAGGGGGCGAGTCTAATGAAAAACTGTTTTTT
>TRBD1|16|.|TRBJ1-5|TRBV28
CASTAVTGALSQPQHF
TGTGCCAGCACCGCAGTGACAGGGGCCCTCAGTCAGCCCCAGCATTTT
>TRBD2|16|.|TRBJ2-3|TRBV6-4
CASSVAGGSSTDTQYF
TGTGCCAGCAGTGTGGCGGGGGGCTCTAGCACAGATACGCAGTATTTT
>.|12|.|TRBJ1-4|TRBV2
CASSQGNGKLFF
TGTGCCAGCAGCCAGGGGAATGGAAAACTGTTTTTT
>TRBD2|16|.|TRBJ2-2|TRBV19
CASSKGLAGITGELFF
TGTGCCAGTAGTAAGGGACTAGCGGGGATAACCGGGGAGCTGTTTTTT
>.|14|many|TRBJ2-2|TRBV5-1
CASSLARGTGELFF
TGCGCCAGCAGCTTGGCTAGGGGCACCGGGGAGCTGTTTTTT
>TRBD1|15|.|TRBJ2-7|TRBV5-4
CASSLGGRGRYEQYF
TGTGCCAGCAGCTTGGGTGGCAGGGGGCGATACGAGCAGTACTTC
>TRBD1|14|once|TRBJ1-5|TRBV2
CASSGTGRDQPQHF
TGTGCCAGCAGCGGGACAGGCAGGGATCAGCCCCAGCATTTT
>TRBD1|15|.|TRBJ1-1|TRBV5-1
CASSLPGGRNTEAFF
TGCGCCAGCAGCTTGCCAGGGGGCAGGAACACTGAAGCTTTCTTT
>.|13|.|TRBJ2-7|TRBV24-1
CATSDQNSYEQYF
TGTGCCACCAGTGACCAGAACTCCTACGAGCAGTACTTC
>.|14|.|TRBJ1-1|TRBV19
CASRAGLLNTEAFF
TGTGCCAGTAGAGCGGGCCTCTTGAACACTGAAGCTTTCTTT
>TRBD1|15|.|TRBJ1-5|TRBV5-6
CASSLGQGEGQPQHF
TGTGCCAGCAGCCTGGGACAGGGTGAAGGACAGCCCCAGCATTTT
>TRBD1|14|.|TRBJ1-1|TRBV3-1/TRBV3-2
CASSPPGQRTEAFF
TGTGCCAGCAGCCCGCCGGGACAGAGAACTGAAGCTTTCTTT
>.|17|.|TRBJ1-5|TRBV15
CATSRDARRAADQPQHF
TGTGCCACCAGCAGAGACGCCCGCAGGGCGGCAGATCAGCCCCAGCATTTT
>.|15|once|TRBJ1-6|TRBV2
CASRRDGGASSPLHF
TGTGCCAGCAGAAGGGACGGCGGGGCCAGTTCACCCCTCCACTTT
>.|14|.|TRBJ1-1|TRBV7-9
CASSHPLGNTEAFF
TGTGCCAGCAGCCACCCCCTCGGGAACACTGAAGCTTTCTTT
>TRBD1|13|.|TRBJ1-6|TRBV3-1/TRBV3-2
CASSQGQPSPLHF
TGTGCCAGCAGCCAGGGACAGCCTTCACCCCTCCACTTT
>TRBD1|15|.|TRBJ1-3|TRBV11-2
CASEPGTGWGNTIYF
TGTGCCAGCGAGCCGGGGACAGGGTGGGGAAACACCATATATTTT
>.|16|few|TRBJ2-1|TRBV27
CASSLQGPRQAGEQFF
TGTGCCAGCAGTTTACAGGGGCCGAGGCAGGCGGGTGAGCAGTTCTTC
>.|15|.|TRBJ1-4|TRBV5-6
CASSLLGRDNEKLFF
TGTGCCAGCAGCTTGTTGGGCAGGGATAATGAAAAACTGTTTTTT
>.|13|.|TRBJ1-1|TRBV5-1
CASSLRGGTEAFF
TGCGCCAGCAGCTTAAGGGGAGGAACTGAAGCTTTCTTT
>TRBD1|14|.|TRBJ2-7|TRBV11-2
CASSLTGGPYEQYF
TGTGCCAGCAGCTTAACAGGGGGCCCATACGAGCAGTACTTC
>TRBD2|17|.|TRBJ2-2|TRBV19
CARHKTLAGANTGELFF
TGTGCCAGGCACAAGACGCTAGCGGGGGCGAACACCGGGGAGCTGTTTTTT
>.|15|.|TRBJ2-1|TRBV5-4
CASSLEAQGWREQFF
TGTGCCAGCAGCTTAGAAGCACAGGGTTGGAGGGAGCAGTTCTTC
>.|20|.|TRBJ2-1|TRBV7-7
CASSLEGPIQGPLGHNEQFF
TGTGCTAGCAGCTTAGAGGGGCCCATACAGGGTCCCCTCGGACACAATGAGCAGTTCTTC
>TRBD1|14|.|TRBJ1-2|TRBV7-2
CASSSKAGGYGYTF
TGTGCCAGCAGCTCAAAGGCAGGGGGTTATGGCTACACCTTC
>.|16|.|TRBJ1-4|TRBV15
CATSIGRRGTNEKLFF
TGTGCCACCAGCATTGGACGGAGGGGTACTAATGAAAAACTGTTTTTT